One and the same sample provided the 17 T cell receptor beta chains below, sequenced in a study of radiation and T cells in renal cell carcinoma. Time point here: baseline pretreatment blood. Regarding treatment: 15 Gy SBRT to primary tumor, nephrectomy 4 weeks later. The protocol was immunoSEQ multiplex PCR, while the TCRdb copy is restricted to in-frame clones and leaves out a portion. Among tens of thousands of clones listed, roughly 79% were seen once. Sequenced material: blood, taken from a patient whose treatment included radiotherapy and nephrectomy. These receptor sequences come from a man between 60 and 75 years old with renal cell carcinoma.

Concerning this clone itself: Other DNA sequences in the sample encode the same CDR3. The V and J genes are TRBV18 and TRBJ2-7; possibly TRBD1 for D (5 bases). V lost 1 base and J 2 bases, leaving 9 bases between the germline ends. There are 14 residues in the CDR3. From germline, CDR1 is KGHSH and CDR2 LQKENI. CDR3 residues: CASSPRQGTYEQYV. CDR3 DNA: TGTGCCAGCTCACCACGGCAGGGTACCTACGAGCAGTACGTC.

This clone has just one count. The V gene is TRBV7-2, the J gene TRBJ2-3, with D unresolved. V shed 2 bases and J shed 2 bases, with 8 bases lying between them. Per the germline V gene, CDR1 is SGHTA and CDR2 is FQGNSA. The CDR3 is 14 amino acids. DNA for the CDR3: TGTGCCAGCAGCTTAAACCCGACCACAGATACGCAGTATTTT. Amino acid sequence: CASSLNPTTDTQYF.

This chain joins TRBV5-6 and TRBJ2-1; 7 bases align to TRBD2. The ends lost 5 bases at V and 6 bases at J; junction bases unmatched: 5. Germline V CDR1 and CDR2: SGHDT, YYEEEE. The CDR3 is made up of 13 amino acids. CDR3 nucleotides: TGTGCCAGCAGGCAACTAGCGTCCAATGAGCAGTTCTTC. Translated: CASRQLASNEQFF.

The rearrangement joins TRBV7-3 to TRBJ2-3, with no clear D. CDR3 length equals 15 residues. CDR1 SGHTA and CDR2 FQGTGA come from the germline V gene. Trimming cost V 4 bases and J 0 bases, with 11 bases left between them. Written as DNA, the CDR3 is TGTGCCAGCAGCTCCCCGGACGATAGCACAGATACGCAGTATTTT. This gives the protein CASSSPDDSTDTQYF.

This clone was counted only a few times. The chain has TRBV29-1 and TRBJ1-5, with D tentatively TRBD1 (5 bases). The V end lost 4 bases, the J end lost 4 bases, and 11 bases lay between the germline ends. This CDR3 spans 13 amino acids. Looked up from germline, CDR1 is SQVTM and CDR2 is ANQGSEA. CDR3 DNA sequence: TGCAGCGTTGCTGGGGGTGTTAATCAGCCCCAGCATTTT. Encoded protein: CSVAGGVNQPQHF.

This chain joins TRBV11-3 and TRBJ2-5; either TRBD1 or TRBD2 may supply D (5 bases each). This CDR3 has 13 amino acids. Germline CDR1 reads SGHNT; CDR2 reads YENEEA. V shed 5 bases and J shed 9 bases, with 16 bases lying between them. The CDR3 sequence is CASSPRDGGSQYF. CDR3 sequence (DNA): TGTGCCAGCAGCCCCAGGGACGGTGGATCCCAGTACTTC.

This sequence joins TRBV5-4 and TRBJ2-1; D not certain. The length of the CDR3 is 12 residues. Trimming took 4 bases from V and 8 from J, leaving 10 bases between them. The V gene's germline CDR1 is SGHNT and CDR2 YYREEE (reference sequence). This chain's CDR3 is CASSLVPDEQFF. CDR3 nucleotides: TGTGCCAGCAGCCTTGTCCCAGATGAGCAGTTCTTC.

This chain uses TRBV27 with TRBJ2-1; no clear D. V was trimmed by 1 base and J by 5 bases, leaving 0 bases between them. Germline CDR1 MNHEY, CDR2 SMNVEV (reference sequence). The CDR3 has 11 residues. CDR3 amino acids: CASSLYNEQFF. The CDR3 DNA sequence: TGTGCCAGCAGTTTATACAATGAGCAGTTCTTC.

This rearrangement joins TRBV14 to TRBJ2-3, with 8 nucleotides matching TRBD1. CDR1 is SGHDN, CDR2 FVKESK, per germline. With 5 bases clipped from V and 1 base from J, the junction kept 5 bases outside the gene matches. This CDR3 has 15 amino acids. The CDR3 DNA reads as TGTGCCAGCAGCTCCGACAGGGGTCGCACAGATACGCAGTATTTT. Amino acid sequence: CASSSDRGRTDTQYF.

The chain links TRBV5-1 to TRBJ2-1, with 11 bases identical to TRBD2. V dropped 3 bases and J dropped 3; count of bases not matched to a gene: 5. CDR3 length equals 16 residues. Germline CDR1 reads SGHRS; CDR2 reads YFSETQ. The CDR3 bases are TGCGCCAGCAGCTGGGGAACTAGCGGGGGCTACAATGAGCAGTTCTTC. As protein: CASSWGTSGGYNEQFF. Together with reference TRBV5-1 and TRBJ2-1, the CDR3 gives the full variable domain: KAGVTQTPRYLIKTRGQQVTLSCSPISGHRSVSWYQQTPGQGLQFLFEYFSETQRNKGNFPGRFSGRQFSNSRSEMNVSTLELGDSALYLCASSWGTSGGYNEQFFGPGTRLTVL.

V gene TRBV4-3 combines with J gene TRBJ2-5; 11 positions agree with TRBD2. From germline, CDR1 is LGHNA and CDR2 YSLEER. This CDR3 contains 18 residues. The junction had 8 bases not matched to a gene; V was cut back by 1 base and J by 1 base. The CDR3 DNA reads TGCGCCAGCAGCCAAGCCCTTAGCGGGGGGGCCCTCCAAGAGACCCAGTACTTC. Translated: CASSQALSGGALQETQYF.

CDR3 bases: TGTGCCAGCACCCCGTCGGGGACAGGGCGTAATTCACCCCTCCACTTT. Its protein is CASTPSGTGRNSPLHF. J is TRBJ1-6 and V is TRBV7-2, with 9 bases aligning to TRBD1. The CDR3 runs 16 residues. Trimming at V came to 7 bases and at J to 6 bases, leaving 10 bases not matched to a gene. The germline V gene encodes CDR1 SGHTA and CDR2 FQGNSA.

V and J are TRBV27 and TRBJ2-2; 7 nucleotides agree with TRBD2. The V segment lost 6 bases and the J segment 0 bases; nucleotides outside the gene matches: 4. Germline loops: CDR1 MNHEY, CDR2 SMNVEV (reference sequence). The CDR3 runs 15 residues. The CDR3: CASSRGVANTGELFF. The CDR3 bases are TGTGCCAGCAGCCGGGGGGTCGCGAACACCGGGGAGCTGTTTTTT.

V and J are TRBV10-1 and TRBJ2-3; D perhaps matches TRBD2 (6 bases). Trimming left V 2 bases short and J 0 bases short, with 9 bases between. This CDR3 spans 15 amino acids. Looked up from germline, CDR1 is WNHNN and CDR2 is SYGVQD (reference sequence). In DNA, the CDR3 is TGCGCCAGCAGTGAGACGCGGGGCAGCACAGATACGCAGTATTTT. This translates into CASSETRGSTDTQYF.

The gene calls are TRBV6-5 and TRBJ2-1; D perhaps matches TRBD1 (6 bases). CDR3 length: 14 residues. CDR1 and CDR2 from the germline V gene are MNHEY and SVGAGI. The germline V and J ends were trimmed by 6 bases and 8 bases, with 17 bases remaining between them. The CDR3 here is CASSDRWSKDEQFF. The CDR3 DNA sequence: TGTGCCAGCAGCGACAGGTGGTCTAAGGATGAGCAGTTCTTC.

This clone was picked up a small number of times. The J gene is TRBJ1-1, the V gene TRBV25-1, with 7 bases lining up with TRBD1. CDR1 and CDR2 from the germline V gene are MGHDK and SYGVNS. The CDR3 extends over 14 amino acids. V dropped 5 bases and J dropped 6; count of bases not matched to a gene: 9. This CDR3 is CASSTTGRGAEAFF. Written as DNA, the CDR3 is TGTGCCAGCAGTACGACAGGGAGAGGAGCTGAAGCTTTCTTT.

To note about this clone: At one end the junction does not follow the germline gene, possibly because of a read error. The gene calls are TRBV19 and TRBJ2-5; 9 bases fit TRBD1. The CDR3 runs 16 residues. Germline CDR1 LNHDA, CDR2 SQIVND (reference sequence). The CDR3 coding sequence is TGTGCCAGTAGCGCTCCCCGGACAGGGGAAAAAGAGGCCCAGTACTTC. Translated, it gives CASSAPRTGEKEAQYF.